These 30 T cell receptor beta chains came from one sample sequenced in a study of PD-1 blockade in mismatch repair-deficient tumors (dated by TCRdb to between 2016 and 2019). Library method: the immunoSEQ multiplex PCR assay. TCRdb limited this immuneACCESS table to in-frame rearrangements with V and J called. A share of clones is missing; checked studies link under half to unresolved V genes, and the rest is unexplained. The sample table lists approximately 79,000 clones, approximately 80% of them with a count of one. Jointly, the top ten make up around 5.1% of the sample. The sequences come from peripheral blood, collected 44 weeks after starting pembrolizumab. The receptors derive from an adult with mismatch repair-deficient cancer.

The chain links TRBV11-2 to TRBJ2-1; D gene ambiguous. CDR1 SGHAT and CDR2 FQNNGV come from the germline V gene. Trimming cost V 4 bases and J 9 bases, with 7 bases left between them. The CDR3 runs 11 residues. The CDR3 sequence is CASSWGLEQFF. CDR3 sequence (DNA): TGTGCCAGCAGCTGGGGTCTTGAGCAGTTCTTC.

The rearrangement uses TRBV15 and TRBJ2-7; TRBD2 agrees at 14 bases. This CDR3 has 16 amino acids. CDR1 is LNHNV, CDR2 YYDKDF, per germline (reference sequence). The V and J ends lost 7 bases and 2 bases, in that order; junction bases with no gene match: 7. CDR3 loop: CATIPGLAGVAYEQYF. In DNA, the CDR3 is TGTGCCACCATCCCGGGACTAGCGGGAGTGGCCTACGAGCAGTACTTC.

This clone is medium-sized. The chain couples TRBV19 to TRBJ2-2; 9 nucleotides align to TRBD1. This CDR3 is built from 15 residues. Trimming took 3 bases from V and 5 from J; bases not matched to a gene: 4. CDR1 and CDR2 from the germline V gene are LNHDA and SQIVND (reference sequence). This CDR3 reads CASSIGTGRTGELFF. As DNA, the CDR3 is TGTGCCAGTAGTATCGGGACAGGGCGGACCGGGGAGCTGTTTTTT.

The chain links TRBV27 to TRBJ2-7, with 7 nucleotides matching TRBD1. Germline V lookup: CDR1 MNHEY, CDR2 SMNVEV (reference sequence). There are 15 residues in the CDR3. The V gene end was trimmed by 0 bases and the J gene end by 7 bases; junction bases not matched to a gene: 9. The CDR3 DNA reads TGTGCCAGCAGTTTATCCACAGGGGTTCGAGGAGAGCAGTACTTC. The encoded protein is CASSLSTGVRGEQYF.

The V call is TRBV28, the J call TRBJ2-5; 7 positions agree with TRBD2. This CDR3 region has 14 residues. Germline CDR1 is MDHEN and CDR2 is SYDVKM. V gave up 5 bases and J gave up 5 bases; unmatched junction bases: 8. CDR3 residues: CASSPSGRDETQYF. CDR3 nucleotides: TGTGCCAGCAGTCCTAGCGGTAGGGATGAGACCCAGTACTTC.

The table lists this clone with a count of one. The chain carries TRBV11-2 and TRBJ2-1; the match to TRBD2 covers 7 bases. The germline V gene has CDR1 SGHAT and CDR2 FQNNGV. This CDR3 region has 15 residues. V lost 5 bases, J lost 4 bases, and 8 bases stayed unmatched. CDR3 nucleotide sequence: TGTGCCAGCAGCGGGGGGGACGGAACTTACAATGAGCAGTTCTTC. As protein: CASSGGDGTYNEQFF.

This rearrangement joins TRBV20-1 to TRBJ1-1; no clear D. Germline V gene lookup returns CDR1 DFQATT and CDR2 SNEGSKA (reference sequence). V lost 0 bases, J lost 6 bases, and 5 bases lay in between. This CDR3 has 11 residues. The CDR3 DNA is TGCAGTGCTAGAGATATCCCTGAAGCTTTCTTT. Protein product: CSARDIPEAFF.

The rearrangement uses TRBV29-1 and TRBJ2-1; D remains ambiguous. The CDR3 is made up of 13 amino acids. Germline assignment: CDR1 SQVTM and CDR2 ANQGSEA. The V and J ends lost 5 bases and 0 bases respectively, with 8 bases between them. This CDR3 reads CSVRHSSYNEQFF. The CDR3 DNA follows: TGCAGCGTTAGGCACAGCTCCTACAATGAGCAGTTCTTC.

This chain links TRBV4-1 with TRBJ2-7; D possibly corresponds to TRBD2 (6 bases). Germline assignment: CDR1 MGHRA and CDR2 YSYEKL. The CDR3 runs to 15 residues. V was shortened by 1 base and J by 5 bases, with 15 bases between the two germline ends. DNA for the CDR3: TGCGCCAGCAGCCAAGTCGGTAGCGGTTGGGACGAGCAGTACTTC. Translation gives CASSQVGSGWDEQYF.

The chain couples TRBV6-1 to TRBJ2-7; D not resolved. V was clipped by 4 bases and J by 0 bases, with 10 bases between them. The CDR3 spans 14 residues. Germline V gene lookup returns CDR1 MNHNS and CDR2 SASEGT. The CDR3 sequence: CASSVGPSSYEQYF. DNA for the CDR3: TGTGCCAGCAGTGTTGGACCAAGCTCCTACGAGCAGTACTTC.

This rearrangement joins TRBV5-4 to TRBJ2-5; 9 positions agree with TRBD2. The J call may be mistaken, given a closer DNA end match to TRBJ2-7. The CDR3 length is 17 residues. Germline assignment: CDR1 SGHNT and CDR2 YYREEE (reference sequence). The CDR3, as DNA: TGTGCCAGCAGTTCGGCTCCCGCTAGCGGGATTAGGCACGAGCAGTACTTC. It translates to CASSSAPASGIRHEQYF.

The chain combines TRBV28 with TRBJ1-2; no reliable D call. The CDR3 extends over 16 amino acids. The V end lost 4 bases, the J end lost 0 bases, and 15 bases lay between the germline ends. The V gene's germline CDR1 is MDHEN and CDR2 SYDVKM. The CDR3 protein is CASSSPSAAANYGYTF. The CDR3 DNA reads as TGTGCCAGCAGTTCGCCTTCGGCCGCAGCTAACTATGGCTACACCTTC.

The genes are TRBV7-9 and TRBJ2-3, with 8 bases that match TRBD2. The CDR3 contains 14 residues. With 4 bases clipped from V and 2 bases from J, the junction kept 2 bases outside the gene matches. The germline V gene has CDR1 SEHNR and CDR2 FQNEAQ (reference sequence). Here the CDR3 reads CASSSLAATDTQYF. The CDR3 bases are TGTGCCAGCAGCTCACTAGCGGCCACAGATACGCAGTATTTT.

The V call is TRBV4-1, the J call TRBJ1-5; D gene uncertain. Germline V gene data show CDR1 as MGHRA and CDR2 as YSYEKL. There are 13 residues in the CDR3. Between the trimmed V and J ends, which lost 4 bases and 2 bases, there was a span of 6 bases. In DNA form, the CDR3 reads TGCGCCAGCAGCCCGGCAGGCAATCAGCCCCAGCATTTT. It specifies CASSPAGNQPQHF.

The chain uses TRBV6-6 and TRBJ2-3; D is tentatively TRBD1 or TRBD2 (5 bases each). V was pared by 4 bases and J by 6 bases, with 11 bases between. From germline, CDR1 is MNHNY and CDR2 SVGAGI (reference sequence). The CDR3 contains 13 residues. CDR3: CASSSGTWDTQYF. The CDR3 nucleotides read TGTGCCAGCAGTTCAGGGACGTGGGATACGCAGTATTTT.

This sequence joins TRBV4-1 and TRBJ2-7; 7 bases are shared with TRBD1. Germline V lookup: CDR1 MGHRA, CDR2 YSYEKL. This CDR3 contains 16 residues. The V and J ends lost 0 bases and 2 bases, in that order; junction bases with no gene match: 7. For the CDR3, the DNA is TGCGCCAGCAGCCAAGAAAAGACAGGGCGAGCCTACGAGCAGTACTTC. It translates to CASSQEKTGRAYEQYF.

Points on this clone: The junction and the germline gene differ at one end; a read error may be behind it. The rearrangement links TRBV5-4 to TRBJ2-3; 12 bases align to TRBD2. There are 16 residues in the CDR3. Germline loops: CDR1 SGHNT, CDR2 YYREEE (reference sequence). CDR3 residues: CTSSSGLAGHTDTQYF. The CDR3 coding sequence is TGTACCAGCAGCTCCGGACTAGCGGGGCACACAGATACGCAGTATTTT.

V gene TRBV11-2 combines with J gene TRBJ2-5; 7 bases fit TRBD1. The ends lost 5 bases at V and 3 bases at J; junction bases unmatched: 6. Germline CDR1 and CDR2: SGHAT and FQNNGV. The CDR3 totals 14 residues. The CDR3: CASSQGQNKETQYF. The CDR3 DNA sequence: TGTGCCAGCAGCCAGGGACAGAACAAAGAGACCCAGTACTTC. The entire variable domain, with the rest obtained from reference TRBV11-2 and TRBJ2-5, is as follows: EAGVAQSPRYKIIEKRQSVAFWCNPISGHATLYWYQQILGQGPKLLIQFQNNGVVDDSQLPKDRFSAERLKGVDSTLKIQPAKLEDSAVYLCASSQGQNKETQYFGPGTRLLVL.

V gene TRBV6-6 combines with J gene TRBJ1-5; 8 nucleotides match TRBD1. V gave up 6 bases and J gave up 3 bases; unmatched junction bases: 4. The CDR3 is 14 amino acids. Germline CDR1 is MNHNY and CDR2 is SVGAGI (reference sequence). CDR3 in amino acids: CASRPTGVNQPQHF. The CDR3 DNA reads TGTGCCAGCAGGCCGACAGGGGTCAATCAGCCCCAGCATTTT.

The chain recombines TRBV19 with TRBJ1-2; unclear D gene. Germline loops: CDR1 LNHDA, CDR2 SQIVND (reference sequence). V lost 7 bases and J lost 5, with 8 bases in between. The CDR3 is 11 residues long. In DNA form, the CDR3 reads TGTGCCAGTATATCCAGTTATGGCTACACCTTC. It codes for CASISSYGYTF. Based on the CDR3 plus reference TRBV19 and TRBJ1-2, the full variable domain is DGGITQSPKYLFRKEGQNVTLSCEQNLNHDAMYWYRQDPGQGLRLIYYSQIVNDFQKGDIAEGYSVSREKKESFPLTVTSAQKNPTAFYLCASISSYGYTFGSGTRLTVV.

In its sample, this clone was seen a few times. The V call is TRBV7-9, the J call TRBJ2-7; D gene uncertain. CDR3 size: 14 residues. The germline gives CDR1 SEHNR, CDR2 FQNEAQ (reference sequence). V was cut by 4 bases and J by 2 bases, with 12 bases left in between. For the CDR3, the DNA is TGTGCCAGCAGCTCCCCGGACCTCACCTACGAGCAGTACTTC. Translation gives CASSSPDLTYEQYF.

The chain links TRBV7-9 to TRBJ2-7; TRBD1 aligns across 7 bases. J gave up 3 bases and V 4 bases, and 9 bases lay outside the gene matches. Germline CDR1 and CDR2: SEHNR and FQNEAQ (reference sequence). This CDR3 has 15 amino acids. CDR3 sequence: CASSSTGQANYEQYF. The CDR3 region has the DNA TGTGCCAGCAGCTCGACAGGGCAGGCTAACTACGAGCAGTACTTC.

V is TRBV9 and J is TRBJ2-1, with a weak D call TRBD2 (5 bases). The germline gives CDR1 SGDLS, CDR2 YYNGEE. Deletions cut 0 bases from V and 9 bases from J, with 22 bases between. This CDR3 is built from 17 residues. For the CDR3, the DNA is TGTGCCAGCAGCGTAGCTTGGAAAAGCGGTACCGGCGGTGAGCAGTTCTTC. Protein product: CASSVAWKSGTGGEQFF.

The chain is built from TRBV9 and TRBJ1-3; TRBD1 might be the D (6 bases). The germline CDR1 and CDR2 sequences are SGDLS and YYNGEE. The CDR3 sequence is 14 residues long. Trimming cost V 5 bases and J 4 bases, with 13 bases left between them. The CDR3 bases are TGTGCCAGCAGTGAACAGGGCTCCGGAAACACCATATATTTT. Protein sequence: CASSEQGSGNTIYF.

This rearrangement joins TRBV4-3 to TRBJ2-7; D remains ambiguous. Germline values: CDR1 LGHNA, CDR2 YSLEER. This CDR3 has 13 amino acids. V lost 1 base, J lost 3 bases, and 7 bases lay in between. The CDR3 coding sequence is TGCGCCAGCAGCCAAGGACCGGTCTACGAGCAGTACTTC. Protein sequence: CASSQGPVYEQYF.

The rearrangement uses TRBV11-2 and TRBJ1-4; D not resolved. CDR3 length: 15 amino acids. V gave up 0 bases and J gave up 4 bases, with 9 bases separating them. From germline, CDR1 is SGHAT and CDR2 FQNNGV. The chain's CDR3 is CASSLDGKSNEKLFF. CDR3 nucleotide sequence: TGTGCCAGCAGCTTAGACGGCAAAAGTAATGAAAAACTGTTTTTT.

This clone showed up just a few times. J is TRBJ1-1 and V is TRBV29-1; 7 bases agree with TRBD1. The CDR3 length is 13 residues. Per germline, CDR1 SQVTM and CDR2 ANQGSEA. V trimming: 5 bases; J trimming: 6 bases; junction bases outside the gene matches: 9. The CDR3 nucleotides are TGCAGCGTTCGGACAGGATTGGTAGCTGAAGCTTTCTTT. This encodes CSVRTGLVAEAFF.

In DNA form, the CDR3 reads TGTGCCAGCAGCTTGCCCGAGACTAAAGAGACCCAGTACTTC. Translation: CASSLPETKETQYF. The rearrangement uses TRBV5-5 and TRBJ2-5; TRBD2 is a possible D gene (5 bases). The ends were cut back, 1 base at V and 3 bases at J, with 10 bases in the middle. Germline CDR1 SGHKS, CDR2 YYEKEE (reference sequence). The CDR3 sequence is 14 residues long.

Here the CDR3 reads CASSHSGSLRYEQYF. DNA for the CDR3: TGCGCCAGCAGTCATAGCGGGAGCCTTAGGTACGAGCAGTACTTC. This sequence joins TRBV10-1 and TRBJ2-7, with TRBD2 identical over 9 bases. The CDR3 spans 15 residues. J gave up 4 bases and V 5 bases, and 9 bases lay outside the gene matches. CDR1 is WNHNN and CDR2 is SYGVQD in the germline V gene (reference sequence).

This sequence joins TRBV10-3 and TRBJ1-2; D call uncertain. The germline V gene encodes CDR1 ENHRY and CDR2 SYGVKD. V was shortened by 2 bases and J by 6 bases, with 4 bases between the two germline ends. The CDR3 totals 11 residues. The CDR3 DNA is TGTGCCATCAGTGAGGGAAATGGCTACACCTTC. Protein sequence: CAISEGNGYTF.